These T cell receptor beta chains were read from a single sample in a study of CD8 T cells in ankylosing spondylitis. In TCRdb, the 5' RACE reads were re-called with MiXCR into one record per CDR3 protein. This table has 150,000 or so distinct CDR3 sequences, approximately 32% appearing once. Sequenced sample: synovial fluid, either unsorted or a sorted T cell fraction (not recorded which). Receptors originate from a male donor with ankylosing spondylitis. The CDR3 runs from the conserved cysteine through the conserved F or W. The order of the fields is clone size, J gene, D gene, V gene, CDR3 protein, CDR3 DNA. The D gene is left open where the match is weak. Size values are once, few and many counts, or a class for expanded clones, and some rows have none.

>.|TRBJ2-1|.|TRBV20-1
CTPAASNEQFF
TGCACCCCAGCCGCGTCAAATGAGCAGTTCTTC
>many|TRBJ1-1|.|TRBV12-3/TRBV12-4
CASSFSGRGAFF
TGTGCCAGCAGTTTCTCCGGGAGGGGGGCTTTCTTT
>many|TRBJ2-1|.|TRBV29-1
CSVELMGIHNEQFF
TGCAGCGTTGAATTGATGGGTATCCACAATGAGCAGTTCTTC
>few|TRBJ2-7|TRBD1|TRBV27
CASSLWFDRERIYEQYF
TGTGCCAGCAGTTTATGGTTCGACAGGGAGAGAATCTACGAGCAGTACTTC
>.|TRBJ2-7|.|TRBV3-1
CASSPAPLGEQYF
TGTGCCAGCAGCCCGGCCCCCCTGGGCGAGCAGTACTTC
>.|TRBJ1-4|TRBD1|TRBV7-2
CASSLGRQGGEKLFF
TGTGCCAGCAGCTTAGGACGACAGGGTGGGGAAAAACTGTTTTTT
>few|TRBJ2-1|TRBD2|TRBV19
CASRGLAGGTYNEQFF
TGTGCCAGTAGGGGACTAGCGGGAGGTACCTACAATGAGCAGTTCTTC
>few|TRBJ2-7|TRBD2|TRBV20-1
CSARRGGSTTYEQYF
TGCAGTGCTAGACGAGGCGGGAGTACCACCTACGAGCAGTACTTC
>many|TRBJ1-5|.|TRBV6-2/TRBV6-3
CASTWGSSFNQPQHF
TGTGCCAGCACCTGGGGGAGCTCCTTCAATCAGCCCCAGCATTTT
>.|TRBJ1-3|.|TRBV7-9
CASSDPSGNTIYF
TGTGCCAGCAGCGATCCGAGTGGAAACACCATATATTTT
>few|TRBJ1-1|.|TRBV5-1
CASRRQSVGSNTEAFF
TGCGCCAGCAGAAGACAGTCGGTTGGATCGAACACTGAAGCTTTCTTT
>.|TRBJ2-1|.|TRBV10-1
CASSDPGLGINEQFF
TGCGCCAGCAGTGACCCGGGCCTGGGGATCAATGAGCAGTTCTTC
>many|TRBJ1-2|.|TRBV4-1
CASSQDQDYGYTF
TGCGCCAGCAGCCAAGATCAGGACTATGGCTACACCTTC
>.|TRBJ1-1|.|TRBV6-1
CASRVGDLPIGAFF
TGTGCCAGCAGGGTGGGGGACCTTCCAATCGGAGCTTTCTTT
>.|TRBJ2-3|TRBD2|TRBV20-1
CSASIGLAGSTDTQYF
TGCAGTGCTAGTATCGGACTAGCGGGAAGCACAGATACGCAGTATTTT
>.|TRBJ2-5|.|TRBV18
CASSLGTWETQYF
TGTGCCAGCTCACTCGGGACCTGGGAGACCCAGTACTTC
>few|TRBJ1-5|TRBD1|TRBV6-1
CATAPGTVYRPQHF
TGTGCCACCGCGCCCGGGACAGTTTATCGGCCCCAGCATTTT
>.|TRBJ2-7|TRBD2|TRBV6-5
CASSYSWTSHEQYF
TGTGCCAGCAGCTATAGCTGGACTAGTCACGAGCAGTACTTC
>few|TRBJ2-4|.|TRBV12-3/TRBV12-4
CASSLLGNQGNIQYF
TGTGCCAGCAGTTTGTTGGGAAACCAAGGAAACATTCAGTACTTC
>.|TRBJ1-2|.|TRBV5-4
CASSSKVGYGYTF
TGTGCCAGCAGCTCGAAAGTCGGGTATGGCTACACCTTC
>many|TRBJ1-1|.|TRBV20-1
CSARRGGKTEAFF
TGCAGTGCTAGGAGAGGGGGGAAGACTGAAGCTTTCTTT
>.|TRBJ2-5|.|TRBV10-3
CATTEGGTQYF
TGTGCCACCACAGAGGGAGGGACCCAGTACTTC
>once|TRBJ2-3|.|TRBV12-3/TRBV12-4
CASSPTGRADTQYF
TGTGCCAGCAGTCCTACAGGGAGGGCAGATACGCAGTATTTT
>few|TRBJ2-7|.|TRBV28
CASRGTPSYEQYF
TGTGCCAGCAGAGGGACACCTTCCTACGAGCAGTACTTC
>many|TRBJ2-1|.|TRBV7-9
CASSPWTLNEQFF
TGTGCCAGCAGCCCCTGGACTCTCAATGAGCAGTTCTTC
>many|TRBJ1-6|.|TRBV5-1
CASSLDQGNSPLHF
TGCGCCAGCAGCTTGGACCAGGGTAATTCACCCCTCCACTTT